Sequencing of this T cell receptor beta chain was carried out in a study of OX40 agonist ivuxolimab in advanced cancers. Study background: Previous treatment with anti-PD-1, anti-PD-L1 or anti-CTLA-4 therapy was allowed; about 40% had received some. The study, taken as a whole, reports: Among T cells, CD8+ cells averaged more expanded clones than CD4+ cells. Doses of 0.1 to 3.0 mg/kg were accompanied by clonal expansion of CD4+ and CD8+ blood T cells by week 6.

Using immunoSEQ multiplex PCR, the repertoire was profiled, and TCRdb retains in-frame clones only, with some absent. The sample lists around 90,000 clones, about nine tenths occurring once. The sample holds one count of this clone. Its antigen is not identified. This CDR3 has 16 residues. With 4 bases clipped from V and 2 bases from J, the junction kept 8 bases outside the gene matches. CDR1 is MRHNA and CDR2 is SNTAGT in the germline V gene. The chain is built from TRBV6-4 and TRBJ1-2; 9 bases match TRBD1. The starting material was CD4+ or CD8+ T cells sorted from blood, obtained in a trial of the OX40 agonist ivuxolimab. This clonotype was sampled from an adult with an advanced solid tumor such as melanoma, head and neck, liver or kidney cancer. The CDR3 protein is CASSGSGQGKNYGYTF. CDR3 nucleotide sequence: TGTGCCAGCAGTGGGTCCGGACAGGGGAAGAACTATGGCTACACCTTC.